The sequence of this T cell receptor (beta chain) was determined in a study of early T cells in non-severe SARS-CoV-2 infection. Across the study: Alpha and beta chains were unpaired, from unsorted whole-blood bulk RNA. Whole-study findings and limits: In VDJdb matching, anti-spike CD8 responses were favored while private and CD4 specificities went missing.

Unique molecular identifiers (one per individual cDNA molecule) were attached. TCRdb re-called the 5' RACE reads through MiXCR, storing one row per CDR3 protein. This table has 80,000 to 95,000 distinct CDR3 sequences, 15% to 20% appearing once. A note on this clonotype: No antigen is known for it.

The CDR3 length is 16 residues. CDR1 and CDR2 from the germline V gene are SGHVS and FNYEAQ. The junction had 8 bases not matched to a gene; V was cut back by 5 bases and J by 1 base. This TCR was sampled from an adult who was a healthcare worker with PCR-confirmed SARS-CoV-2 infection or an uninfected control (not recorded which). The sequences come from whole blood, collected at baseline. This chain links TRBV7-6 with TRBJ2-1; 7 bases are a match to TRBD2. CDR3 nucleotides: TGTGCCAGCAGCACGATGGCGGGAGTTTCCTACAATGAGCAGTTCTTC. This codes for CASSTMAGVSYNEQFF.